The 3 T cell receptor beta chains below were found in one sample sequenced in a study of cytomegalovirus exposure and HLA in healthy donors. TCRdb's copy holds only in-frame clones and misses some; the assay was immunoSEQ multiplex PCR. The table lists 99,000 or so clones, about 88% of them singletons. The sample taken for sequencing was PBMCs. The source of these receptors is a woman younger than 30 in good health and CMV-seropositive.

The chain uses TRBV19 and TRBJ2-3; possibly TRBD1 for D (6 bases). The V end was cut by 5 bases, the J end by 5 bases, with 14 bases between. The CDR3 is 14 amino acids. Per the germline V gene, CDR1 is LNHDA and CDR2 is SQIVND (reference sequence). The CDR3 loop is CASSPGVGLDTQYF. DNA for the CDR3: TGTGCCAGTAGTCCAGGGGTAGGGTTAGATACGCAGTATTTT.

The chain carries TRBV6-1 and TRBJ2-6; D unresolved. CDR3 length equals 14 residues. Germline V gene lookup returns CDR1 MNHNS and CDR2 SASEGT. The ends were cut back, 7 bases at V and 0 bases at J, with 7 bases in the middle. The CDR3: CASILASGANVLTF. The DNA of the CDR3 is TGTGCCAGCATTCTGGCCTCTGGGGCCAACGTCCTGACTTTC.

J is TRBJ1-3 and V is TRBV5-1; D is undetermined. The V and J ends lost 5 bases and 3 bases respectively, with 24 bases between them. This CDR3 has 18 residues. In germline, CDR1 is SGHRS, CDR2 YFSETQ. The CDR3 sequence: CASSLGPWETGDGNTIYF. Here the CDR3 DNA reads TGCGCCAGCAGTCTGGGCCCGTGGGAGACCGGAGATGGAAACACCATATATTTT.